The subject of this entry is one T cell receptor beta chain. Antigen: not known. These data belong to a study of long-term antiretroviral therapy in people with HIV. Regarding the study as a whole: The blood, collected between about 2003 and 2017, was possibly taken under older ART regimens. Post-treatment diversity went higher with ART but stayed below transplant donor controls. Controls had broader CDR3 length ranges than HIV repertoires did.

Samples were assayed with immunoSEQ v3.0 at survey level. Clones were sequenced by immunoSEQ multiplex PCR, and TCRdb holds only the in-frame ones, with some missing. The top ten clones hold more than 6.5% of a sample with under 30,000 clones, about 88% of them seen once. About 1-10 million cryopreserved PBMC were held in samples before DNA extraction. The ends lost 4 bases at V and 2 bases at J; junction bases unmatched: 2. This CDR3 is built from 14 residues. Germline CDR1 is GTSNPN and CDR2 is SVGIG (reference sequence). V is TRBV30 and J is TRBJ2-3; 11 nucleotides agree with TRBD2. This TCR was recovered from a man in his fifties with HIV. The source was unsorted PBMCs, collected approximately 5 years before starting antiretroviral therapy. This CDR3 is CAWKLAGDTDTQYF. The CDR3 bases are TGTGCCTGGAAACTAGCGGGAGACACAGATACGCAGTATTTT.